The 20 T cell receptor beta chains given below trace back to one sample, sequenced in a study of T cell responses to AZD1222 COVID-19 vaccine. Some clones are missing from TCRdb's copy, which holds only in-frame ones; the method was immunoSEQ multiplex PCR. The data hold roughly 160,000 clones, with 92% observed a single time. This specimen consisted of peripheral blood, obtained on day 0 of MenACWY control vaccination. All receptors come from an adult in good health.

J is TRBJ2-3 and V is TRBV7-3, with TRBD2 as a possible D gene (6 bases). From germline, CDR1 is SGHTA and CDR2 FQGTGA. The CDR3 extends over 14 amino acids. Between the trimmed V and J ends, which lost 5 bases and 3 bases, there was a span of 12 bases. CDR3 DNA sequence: TGTGCCAGCAGCCAGGGACTTATAACAGATACGCAGTATTTT. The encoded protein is CASSQGLITDTQYF.

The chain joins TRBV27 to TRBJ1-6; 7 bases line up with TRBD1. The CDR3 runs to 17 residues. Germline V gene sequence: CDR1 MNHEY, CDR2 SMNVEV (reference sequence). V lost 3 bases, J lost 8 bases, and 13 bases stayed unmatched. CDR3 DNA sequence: TGTGCCAGCAGTTTTGGTTTTTCGGGAGGACAGGATTCACCCCTCCACTTT. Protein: CASSFGFSGGQDSPLHF.

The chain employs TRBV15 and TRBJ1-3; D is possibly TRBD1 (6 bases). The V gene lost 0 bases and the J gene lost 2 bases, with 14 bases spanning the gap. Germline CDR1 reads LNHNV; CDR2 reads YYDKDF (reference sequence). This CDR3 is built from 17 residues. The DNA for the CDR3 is TGTGCCACCAGCAGAGATCTCTTAGGGGGTCCTGGAAACACCATATATTTT. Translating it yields CATSRDLLGGPGNTIYF.

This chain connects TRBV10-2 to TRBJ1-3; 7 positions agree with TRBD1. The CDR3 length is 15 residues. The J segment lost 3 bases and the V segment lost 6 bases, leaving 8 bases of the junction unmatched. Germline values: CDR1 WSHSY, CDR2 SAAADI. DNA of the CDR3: TGCGCCAGCAGCTCGCCGGACAGGAATGGAAACACCATATATTTT. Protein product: CASSSPDRNGNTIYF.

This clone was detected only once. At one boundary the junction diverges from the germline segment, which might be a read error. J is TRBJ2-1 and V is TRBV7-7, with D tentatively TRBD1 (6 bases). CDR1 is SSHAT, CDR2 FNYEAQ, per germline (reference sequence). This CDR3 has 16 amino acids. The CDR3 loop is CASSLDGQISYNEQFF. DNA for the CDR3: TGTGCTAGCAGCTTAGATGGACAGATCTCCTACAATGAGCAGTTCTTC. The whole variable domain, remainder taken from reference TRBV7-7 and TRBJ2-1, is GAGVSQSPRYKVTKRGQDVTLRCDPISSHATLYWYQQALGQGPEFLTYFNYEAQPDKSGLPSDRFSAERPEGSISTLTIQRTEQRDSAMYRCASSLDGQISYNEQFFGPGTRLTVL.

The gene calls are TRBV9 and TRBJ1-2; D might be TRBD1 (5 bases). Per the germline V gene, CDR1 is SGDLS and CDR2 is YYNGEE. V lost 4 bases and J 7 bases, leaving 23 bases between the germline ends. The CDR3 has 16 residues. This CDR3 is CASSTGTPILPGGYTF. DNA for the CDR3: TGTGCCAGCAGCACCGGGACGCCGATCCTGCCGGGTGGCTACACCTTC.

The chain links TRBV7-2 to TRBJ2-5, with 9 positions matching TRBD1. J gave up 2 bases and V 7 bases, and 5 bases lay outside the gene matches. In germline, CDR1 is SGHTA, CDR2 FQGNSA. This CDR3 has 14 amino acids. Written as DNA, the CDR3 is TGTGCCAGCACCCGGGACAGGGTACAAGAGACCCAGTACTTC. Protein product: CASTRDRVQETQYF.

This CDR3 is CASSAFLQGFRSNQPQHF. The CDR3 bases are TGTGCCAGCAGCGCTTTTTTACAGGGGTTCAGGAGCAATCAGCCCCAGCATTTT. The J gene is TRBJ1-5, the V gene TRBV7-8; TRBD1 agrees at 7 bases. Germline V gives CDR1 SGHVS, CDR2 FQNEAQ. The CDR3 runs 18 residues. The J segment lost 1 base and the V segment lost 5 bases, leaving 14 bases of the junction unmatched.

CDR3 loop: CASSRGLMYWEQYF. CDR3 in DNA: TGTGCCAGCAGCCGGGGACTTATGTACTGGGAGCAGTACTTC. The chain recombines TRBV3-1 (or the pseudogene TRBV3-2) with TRBJ2-7; tentative D call: TRBD2 (6 bases). The CDR3 runs 14 residues. Per the germline V gene, CDR1 is LGHDT and CDR2 is YNNKEL (reference sequence). Trimming took 4 bases from V and 7 from J, leaving 17 bases between them.

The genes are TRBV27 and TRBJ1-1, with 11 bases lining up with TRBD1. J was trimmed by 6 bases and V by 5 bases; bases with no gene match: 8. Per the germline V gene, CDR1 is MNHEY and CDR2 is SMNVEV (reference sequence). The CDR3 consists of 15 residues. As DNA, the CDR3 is TGTGCCAGCAGTCACCTCCGGACAGGGGGCTCTGAAGCTTTCTTT. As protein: CASSHLRTGGSEAFF.

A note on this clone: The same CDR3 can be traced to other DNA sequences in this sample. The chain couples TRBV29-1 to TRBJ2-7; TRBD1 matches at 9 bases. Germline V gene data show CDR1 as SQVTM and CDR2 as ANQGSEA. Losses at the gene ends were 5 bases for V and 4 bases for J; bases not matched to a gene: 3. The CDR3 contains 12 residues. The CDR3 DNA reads TGCAGCGTTCTGACAGGGGGTTACGAGCAGTACTTC. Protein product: CSVLTGGYEQYF.

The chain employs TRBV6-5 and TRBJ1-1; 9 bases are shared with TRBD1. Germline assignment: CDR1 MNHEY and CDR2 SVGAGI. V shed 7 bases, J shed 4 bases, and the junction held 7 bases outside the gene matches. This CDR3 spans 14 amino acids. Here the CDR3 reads CASNPTGGGTEAFF. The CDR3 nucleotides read TGTGCCAGCAACCCGACAGGGGGTGGCACTGAAGCTTTCTTT.

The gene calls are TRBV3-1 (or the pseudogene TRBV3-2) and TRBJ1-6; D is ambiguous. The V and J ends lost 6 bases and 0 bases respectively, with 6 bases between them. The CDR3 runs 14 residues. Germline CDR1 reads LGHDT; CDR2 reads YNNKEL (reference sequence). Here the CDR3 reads CASSESSYNSPLHF. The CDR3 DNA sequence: TGTGCCAGCAGTGAGAGCTCCTATAATTCACCCCTCCACTTT.

This CDR3 is CASSLIRNEQFF. The CDR3 coding sequence is TGTGCCAGCAGTTTAATCCGGAATGAGCAGTTCTTC. V gene TRBV28 combines with J gene TRBJ2-1; D ambiguous. V was cut by 2 bases and J by 7 bases, with 6 bases left in between. In germline, CDR1 is MDHEN, CDR2 SYDVKM. This CDR3 spans 12 amino acids.

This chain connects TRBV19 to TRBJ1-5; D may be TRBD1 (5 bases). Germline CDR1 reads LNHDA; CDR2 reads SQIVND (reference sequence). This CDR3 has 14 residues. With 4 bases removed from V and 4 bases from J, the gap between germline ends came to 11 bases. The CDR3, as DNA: TGTGCCAGTAGTAACGGACAACTGAATCAGCCCCAGCATTTT. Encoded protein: CASSNGQLNQPQHF. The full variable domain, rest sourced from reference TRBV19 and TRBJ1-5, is DGGITQSPKYLFRKEGQNVTLSCEQNLNHDAMYWYRQDPGQGLRLIYYSQIVNDFQKGDIAEGYSVSREKKESFPLTVTSAQKNPTAFYLCASSNGQLNQPQHFGDGTRLSIL.

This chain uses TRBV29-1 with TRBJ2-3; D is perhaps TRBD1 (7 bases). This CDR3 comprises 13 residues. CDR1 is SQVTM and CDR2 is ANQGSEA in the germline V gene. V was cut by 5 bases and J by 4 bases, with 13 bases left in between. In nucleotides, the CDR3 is TGCAGCGTTCCGGTCAGGGGGGCAGATACGCAGTATTTT. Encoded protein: CSVPVRGADTQYF.

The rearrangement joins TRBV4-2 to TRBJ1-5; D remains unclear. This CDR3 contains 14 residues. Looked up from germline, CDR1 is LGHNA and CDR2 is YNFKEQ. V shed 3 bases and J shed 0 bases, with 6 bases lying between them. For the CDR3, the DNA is TGTGCCAGCAGCCATCCTTATAGCAATCAGCCCCAGCATTTT. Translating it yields CASSHPYSNQPQHF.

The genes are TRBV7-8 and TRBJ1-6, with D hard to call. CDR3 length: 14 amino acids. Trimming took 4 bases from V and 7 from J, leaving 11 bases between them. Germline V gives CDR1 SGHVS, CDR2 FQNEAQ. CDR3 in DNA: TGTGCCAGCAGCTATCGATCCCAGAATTCACCCCTCCACTTT. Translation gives CASSYRSQNSPLHF.

CDR3 in amino acids: CASSDPGGAANEKLFF. The CDR3 DNA follows: TGCGCCAGCAGTGACCCGGGGGGGGCTGCTAATGAAAAACTGTTTTTT. The chain joins TRBV10-2 to TRBJ1-4; maybe TRBD1 (6 bases). From germline, CDR1 is WSHSY and CDR2 SAAADI. V shed 3 bases and J shed 3 bases, with 14 bases lying between them. This CDR3 is built from 16 residues.

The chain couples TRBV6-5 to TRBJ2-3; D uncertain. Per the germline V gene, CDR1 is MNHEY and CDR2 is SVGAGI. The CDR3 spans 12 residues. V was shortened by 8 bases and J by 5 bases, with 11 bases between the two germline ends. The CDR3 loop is CASGNPKDTQYF. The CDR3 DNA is TGTGCCAGCGGTAACCCTAAAGATACGCAGTATTTT.